This entry concerns a single T cell receptor (beta chain). Its antigen is currently unknown. Among the donors, all were healthy bone marrow donors. These data come from a study of cytomegalovirus exposure and HLA in healthy donors. Germline V CDR1 and CDR2: SQVTM, ANQGSEA. The CDR3 has 12 residues. V was cut by 4 bases and J by 1 base, with 7 bases left in between. Whole-study findings and limits: Earlier findings revealed that most TCR beta V segments proved productive either about 90% or about 30% of the time. Reportedly, cytomegalovirus status was diagnosed with high sensitivity and specificity.

Vbeta (60) and Jbeta (13) primers were used in the PCR. The table came from immunoSEQ multiplex PCR; TCRdb's copy has only in-frame clones and leaves some out. Here the sample table reports fewer than 250,000 clones. This chain uses TRBV29-1 with TRBJ1-2, with a weak D call TRBD1 (5 bases). What was sequenced was PBMCs. This sequence originates from a woman aged 25 to 39 in good health and CMV-seropositive. The CDR3 sequence: CSVGGDNYGYTF. CDR3 coding DNA: TGCAGCGTTGGGGGGGATAACTATGGCTACACCTTC.